This T cell receptor beta chain appears in the sequencing data of a study of blood T cells in healthy people across ages. There are many counts of this clonotype. What it recognizes is unknown. At one end the junction does not follow the germline gene, possibly because of a read error. Germline values: CDR1 SGHRS, CDR2 YFSETQ. The CDR3 contains 15 residues. Alongside a J-beta primer mix, a sample-barcoded 5' primer served in a second PCR lasting 7 to 11 cycles. TCRdb analysed the 5' RACE reads with MiXCR anew, one entry per CDR3 protein. The table shows 850,000 or so distinct CDR3 sequences, with about 30% occurring only once. Overall study results and limits: With age, beta diversity per million T cells declined roughly linearly, significantly by 40 to 50. In long-lived donors, naive CD4+ cell counts and diversity exceeded those of aged donors.

The specimen was blood. The sequence came from a woman at least 80 years old in good health. The rearrangement uses TRBV5-1 and TRBJ2-3; 8 positions match TRBD2. CDR3 in DNA: TGTGCCAGCAGCTTAGTCGGGGGGGGGACAGATACGCAGTATTTT. Its translation: CASSLVGGGTDTQYF.